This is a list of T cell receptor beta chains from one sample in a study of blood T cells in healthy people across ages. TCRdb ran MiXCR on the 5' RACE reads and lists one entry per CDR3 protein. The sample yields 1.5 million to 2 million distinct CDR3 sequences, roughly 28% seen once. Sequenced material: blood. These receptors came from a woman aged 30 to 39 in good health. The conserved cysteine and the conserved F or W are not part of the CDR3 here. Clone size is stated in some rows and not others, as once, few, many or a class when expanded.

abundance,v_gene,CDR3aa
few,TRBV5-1,ASIEAPLITGELF
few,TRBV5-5,ASSLLVLRSRPDTQY
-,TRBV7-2,ASSLWGGPKH
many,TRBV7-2,ASSPTSGQETQY
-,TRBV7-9,ASSSSAGVGETQY
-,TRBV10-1,ASSDPGGTGELF
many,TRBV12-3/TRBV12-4,ASSLKGNEAF
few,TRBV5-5,ASSLWQDTGELF
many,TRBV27,ASSLGWSSSEQY
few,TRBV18,ASSPQGQVLHEQY
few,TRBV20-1,SAREPHSPGLRSYEQY